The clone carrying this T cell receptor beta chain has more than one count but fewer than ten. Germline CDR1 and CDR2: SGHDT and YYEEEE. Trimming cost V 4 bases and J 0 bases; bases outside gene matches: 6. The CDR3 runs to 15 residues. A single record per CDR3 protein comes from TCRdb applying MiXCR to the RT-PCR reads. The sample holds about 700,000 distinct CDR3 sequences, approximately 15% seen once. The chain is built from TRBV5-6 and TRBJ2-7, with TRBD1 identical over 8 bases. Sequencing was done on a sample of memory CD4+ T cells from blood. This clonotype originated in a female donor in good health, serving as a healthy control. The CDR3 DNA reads TGTGCCAGCAGCGGAAACAGGGGGAGCTCCTACGAGCAGTACTTC. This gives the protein CASSGNRGSSYEQYF. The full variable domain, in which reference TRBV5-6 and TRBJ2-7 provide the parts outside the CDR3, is DAGVTQSPTHLIKTRGQQVTLRCSPKSGHDTVSWYQQALGQGPQFIFQYYEEEERQRGNFPDRFSGHQFPNYSSELNVNALLLGDSALYLCASSGNRGSSYEQYFGPGTRLTVT.